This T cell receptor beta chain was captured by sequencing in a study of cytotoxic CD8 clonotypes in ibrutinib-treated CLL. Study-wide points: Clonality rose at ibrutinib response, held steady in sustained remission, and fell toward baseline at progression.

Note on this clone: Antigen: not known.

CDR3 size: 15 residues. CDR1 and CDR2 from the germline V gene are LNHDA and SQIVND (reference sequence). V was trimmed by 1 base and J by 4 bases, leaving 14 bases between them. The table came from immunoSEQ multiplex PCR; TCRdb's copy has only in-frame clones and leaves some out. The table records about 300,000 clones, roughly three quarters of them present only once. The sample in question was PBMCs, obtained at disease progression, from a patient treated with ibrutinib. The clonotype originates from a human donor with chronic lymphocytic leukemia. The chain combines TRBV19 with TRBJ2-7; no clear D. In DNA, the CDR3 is TGTGCCAGTAGTATAGCGTCCGGGTCCGGGTACGAGCAGTACTTC. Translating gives CASSIASGSGYEQYF.